What follows describes a single T cell receptor beta chain. The sample belongs to a study of blood T cell repertoires in COVID-19. Overall study context: The study drew acute and convalescent COVID-19 samples from the United States, Italy and Spain. In each case, the material was cDNA or gDNA derived from T cells, B-cell-depleted T cells, or PBMCs.

Study processing details: Scientists estimated how many nucleated cells there were by amplifying reference gene primers. The assay was immunoSEQ multiplex PCR, and TCRdb's table has in-frame clones only and misses some. From that table come the V and J calls and clone size; the DNA was used to work out D and trimming. The sample consists of 200,000 to 250,000 clones, 84% of them appearing once. Trimming at V came to 1 base and at J to 2 bases, leaving 6 bases not matched to a gene. Per germline, CDR1 SGHDN and CDR2 FVKESK. This CDR3 has 16 residues. Input material: peripheral blood. J is TRBJ2-7 and V is TRBV14; 9 bases are a match to TRBD1. The sequence was obtained from a woman of 80 years or more with active or convalescent COVID-19. In DNA form, the CDR3 reads TGTGCCAGCAGCCAAGGGGCACAGGGGGCGACCTACGAGCAGTACTTC. It translates to CASSQGAQGATYEQYF.